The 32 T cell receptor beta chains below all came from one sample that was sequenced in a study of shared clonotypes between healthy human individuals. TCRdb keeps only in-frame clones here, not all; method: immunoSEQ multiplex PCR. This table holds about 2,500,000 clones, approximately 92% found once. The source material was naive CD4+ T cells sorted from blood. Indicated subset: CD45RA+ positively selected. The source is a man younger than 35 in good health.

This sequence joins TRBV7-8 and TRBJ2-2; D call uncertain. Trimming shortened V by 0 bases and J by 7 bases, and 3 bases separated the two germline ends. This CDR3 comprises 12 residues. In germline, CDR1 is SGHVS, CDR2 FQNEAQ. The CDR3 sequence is CASSLASGELFF. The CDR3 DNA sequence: TGTGCCAGCAGCTTAGCTAGCGGGGAGCTGTTTTTT. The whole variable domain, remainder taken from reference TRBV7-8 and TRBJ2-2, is GAGVSQSPRYKVAKRGQDVALRCDPISGHVSLFWYQQALGQGPEFLTYFQNEAQLDKSGLPSDRFFAERPEGSVSTLKIQRTQQEDSAVYLCASSLASGELFFGEGSRLTVL.

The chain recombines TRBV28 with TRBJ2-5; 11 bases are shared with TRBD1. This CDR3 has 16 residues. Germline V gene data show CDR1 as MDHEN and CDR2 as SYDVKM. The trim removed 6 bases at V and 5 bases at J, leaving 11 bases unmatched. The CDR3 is CASSNIGTGGRETQYF. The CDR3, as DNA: TGTGCCAGCAGCAATATAGGGACAGGGGGAAGGGAGACCCAGTACTTC.

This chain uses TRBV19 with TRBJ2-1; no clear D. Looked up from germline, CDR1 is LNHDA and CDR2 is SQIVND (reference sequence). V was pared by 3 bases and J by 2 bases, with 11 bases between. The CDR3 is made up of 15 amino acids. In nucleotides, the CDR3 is TGTGCCAGTAGTATGTCTGGAGAGGCCTACAATGAGCAGTTCTTC. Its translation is CASSMSGEAYNEQFF.

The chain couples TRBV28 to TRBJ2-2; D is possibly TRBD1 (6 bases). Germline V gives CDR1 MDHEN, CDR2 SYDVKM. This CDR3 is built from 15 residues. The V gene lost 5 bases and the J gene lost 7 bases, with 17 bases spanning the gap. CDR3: CASSHVGGPGGELFF. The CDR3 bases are TGTGCCAGCAGTCACGTAGGGGGTCCAGGCGGGGAGCTGTTTTTT.

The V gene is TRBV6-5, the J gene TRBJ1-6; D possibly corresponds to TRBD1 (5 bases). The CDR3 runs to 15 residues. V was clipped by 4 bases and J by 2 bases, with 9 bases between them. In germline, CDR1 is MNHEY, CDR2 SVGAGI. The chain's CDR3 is CASSLSTAYNSPLHF. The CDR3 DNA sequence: TGTGCCAGCAGTTTATCGACAGCCTATAATTCACCCCTCCACTTT.

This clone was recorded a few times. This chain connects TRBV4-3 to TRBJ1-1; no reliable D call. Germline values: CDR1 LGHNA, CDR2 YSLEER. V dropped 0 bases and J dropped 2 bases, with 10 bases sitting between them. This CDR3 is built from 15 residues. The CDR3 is CASSQEQEYNTEAFF. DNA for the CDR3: TGCGCCAGCAGCCAAGAGCAAGAGTACAACACTGAAGCTTTCTTT.

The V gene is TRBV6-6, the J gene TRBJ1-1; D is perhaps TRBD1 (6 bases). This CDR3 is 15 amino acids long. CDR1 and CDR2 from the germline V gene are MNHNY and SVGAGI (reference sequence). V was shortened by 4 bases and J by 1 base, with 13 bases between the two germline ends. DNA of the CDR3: TGTGCCAGCAGTTCCTCCCCGGGACAGAACACTGAAGCTTTCTTT. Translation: CASSSSPGQNTEAFF.

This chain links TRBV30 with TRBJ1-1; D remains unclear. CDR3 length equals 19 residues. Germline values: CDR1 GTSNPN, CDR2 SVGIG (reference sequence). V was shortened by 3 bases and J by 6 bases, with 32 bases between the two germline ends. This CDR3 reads CAWSGIGPYLMGERAEAFF. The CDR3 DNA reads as TGTGCCTGGAGCGGGATAGGGCCCTACTTGATGGGCGAACGAGCTGAAGCTTTCTTT.

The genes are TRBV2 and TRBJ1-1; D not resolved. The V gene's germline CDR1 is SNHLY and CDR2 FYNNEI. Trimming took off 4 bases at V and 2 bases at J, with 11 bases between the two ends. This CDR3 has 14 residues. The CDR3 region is CASSVQATNTEAFF. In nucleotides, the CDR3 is TGTGCCAGCAGTGTGCAGGCGACTAACACTGAAGCTTTCTTT.

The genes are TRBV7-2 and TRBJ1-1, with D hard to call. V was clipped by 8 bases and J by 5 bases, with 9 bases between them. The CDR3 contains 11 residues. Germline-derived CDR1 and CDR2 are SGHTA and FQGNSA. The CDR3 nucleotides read TGTGCCAGCGAGGGAAGGACTGAAGCTTTCTTT. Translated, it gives CASEGRTEAFF. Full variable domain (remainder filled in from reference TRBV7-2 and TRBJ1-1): GAGVSQSPSNKVTEKGKDVELRCDPISGHTALYWYRQSLGQGLEFLIYFQGNSAPDKSGLPSDRFSAERTGGSVSTLTIQRTQQEDSAVYLCASEGRTEAFFGQGTRLTVV.

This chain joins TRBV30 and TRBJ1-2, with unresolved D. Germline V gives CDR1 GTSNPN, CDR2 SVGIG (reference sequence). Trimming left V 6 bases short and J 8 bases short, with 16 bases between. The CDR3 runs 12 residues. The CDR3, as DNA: TGTGCCTGCCGGAAGCTATTTTTGGGCTACACCTTC. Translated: CACRKLFLGYTF.

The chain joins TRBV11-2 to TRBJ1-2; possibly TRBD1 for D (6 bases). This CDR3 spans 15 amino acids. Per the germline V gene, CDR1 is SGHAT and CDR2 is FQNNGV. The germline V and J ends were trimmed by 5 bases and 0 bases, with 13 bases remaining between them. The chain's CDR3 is CASSPDSLANYGYTF. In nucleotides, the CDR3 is TGTGCCAGCAGCCCGGACAGTTTAGCTAACTATGGCTACACCTTC.

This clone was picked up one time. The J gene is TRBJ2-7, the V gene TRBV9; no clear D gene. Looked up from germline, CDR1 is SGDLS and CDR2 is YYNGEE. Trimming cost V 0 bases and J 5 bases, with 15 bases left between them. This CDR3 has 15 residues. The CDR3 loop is CASSVGTVRGHEQYF. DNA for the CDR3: TGTGCCAGCAGCGTAGGAACAGTACGCGGCCACGAGCAGTACTTC.

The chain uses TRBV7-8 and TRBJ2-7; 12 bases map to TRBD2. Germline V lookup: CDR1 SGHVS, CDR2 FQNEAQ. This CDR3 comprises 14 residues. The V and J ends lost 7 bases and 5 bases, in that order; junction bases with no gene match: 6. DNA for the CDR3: TGTGCCAGCACTAGCGGGAGGGCCTTCGACGAGCAGTACTTC. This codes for CASTSGRAFDEQYF.

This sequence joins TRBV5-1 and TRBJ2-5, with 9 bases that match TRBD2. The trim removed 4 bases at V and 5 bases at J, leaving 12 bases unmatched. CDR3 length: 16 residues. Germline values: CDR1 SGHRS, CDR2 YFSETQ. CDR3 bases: TGCGCCAGCAGCATGGGGCCACGCGGGGGGGCCGAGACCCAGTACTTC. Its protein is CASSMGPRGGAETQYF.

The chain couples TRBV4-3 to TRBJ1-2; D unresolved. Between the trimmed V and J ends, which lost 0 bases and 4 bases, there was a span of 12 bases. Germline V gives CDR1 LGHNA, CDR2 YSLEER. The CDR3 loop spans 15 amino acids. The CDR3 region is CASSQEPAASYGYTF. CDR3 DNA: TGCGCCAGCAGCCAAGAACCGGCAGCCAGCTATGGCTACACCTTC.

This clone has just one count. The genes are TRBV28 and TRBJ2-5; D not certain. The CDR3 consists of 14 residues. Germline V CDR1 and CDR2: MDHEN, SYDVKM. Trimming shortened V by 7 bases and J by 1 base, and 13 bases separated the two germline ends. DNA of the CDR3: TGTGCCAGCAACCCAACGAACCTCCAAGAGACCCAGTACTTC. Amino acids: CASNPTNLQETQYF.

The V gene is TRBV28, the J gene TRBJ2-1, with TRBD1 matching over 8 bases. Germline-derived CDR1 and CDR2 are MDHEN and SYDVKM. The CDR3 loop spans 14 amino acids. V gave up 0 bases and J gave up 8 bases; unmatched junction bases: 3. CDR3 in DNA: TGTGCCAGCAGTTTATGGGACAGGGCCCATGAGCAGTTCTTC. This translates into CASSLWDRAHEQFF.

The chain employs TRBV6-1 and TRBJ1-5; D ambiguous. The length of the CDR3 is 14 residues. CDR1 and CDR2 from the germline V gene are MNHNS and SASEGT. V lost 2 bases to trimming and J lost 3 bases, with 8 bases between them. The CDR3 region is CASSELRINQPQHF. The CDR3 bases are TGTGCCAGCAGTGAATTGAGGATCAATCAGCCCCAGCATTTT.

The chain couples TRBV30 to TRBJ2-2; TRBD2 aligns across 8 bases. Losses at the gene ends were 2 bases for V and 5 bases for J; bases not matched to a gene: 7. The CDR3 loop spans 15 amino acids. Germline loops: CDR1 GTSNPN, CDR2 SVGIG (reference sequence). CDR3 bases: TGTGCCTGGAGTAGCGGGGGCGCAACGACCGGGGAGCTGTTTTTT. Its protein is CAWSSGGATTGELFF.

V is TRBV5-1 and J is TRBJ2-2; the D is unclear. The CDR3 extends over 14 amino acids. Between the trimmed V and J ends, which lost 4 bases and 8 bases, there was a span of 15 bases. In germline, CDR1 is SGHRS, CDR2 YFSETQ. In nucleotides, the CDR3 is TGCGCCAGCAGCCTGGCATCCTCATGGGGGGAGCTGTTTTTT. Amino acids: CASSLASSWGELFF.

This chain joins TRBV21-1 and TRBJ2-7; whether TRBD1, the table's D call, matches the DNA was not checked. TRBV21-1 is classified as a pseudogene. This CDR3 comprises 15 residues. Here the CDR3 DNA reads TGTGCCAGCAGCAAAGAGGGGGACAGCTCCTACGAGCAGTACTTC. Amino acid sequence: CASSKEGDSSYEQYF.

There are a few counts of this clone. The CDR3 bases are TGTGCCTTCAAAGGGGTTATGAACACTGAAGCTTTCTTT. Translation: CAFKGVMNTEAFF. V gene TRBV30 combines with J gene TRBJ1-1, with TRBD1 as a possible D gene (5 bases). V lost 7 bases to trimming and J lost 0 bases, with 12 bases between them. This CDR3 is 13 amino acids long. Germline V lookup: CDR1 GTSNPN, CDR2 SVGIG (reference sequence). The variable domain in full, with the rest retrieved from reference TRBV30 and TRBJ1-1, is SQTIHQWPATLVQPVGSPLSLECTVEGTSNPNLYWYRQAAGRGLQLLFYSVGIGQISSEVPQNLSASRPQDRQFILSSKKLLLSDSGFYLCAFKGVMNTEAFFGQGTRLTVV.

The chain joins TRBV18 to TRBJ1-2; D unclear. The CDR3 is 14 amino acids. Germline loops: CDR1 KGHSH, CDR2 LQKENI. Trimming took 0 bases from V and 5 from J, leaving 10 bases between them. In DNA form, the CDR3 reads TGTGCCAGCTCACCACCGCCCGCCGCTTATGGCTACACCTTC. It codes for CASSPPPAAYGYTF. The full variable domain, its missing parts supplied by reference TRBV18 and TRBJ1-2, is NAGVMQNPRHLVRRRGQEARLRCSPMKGHSHVYWYRQLPEEGLKFMVYLQKENIIDESGMPKERFSAEFPKEGPSILRIQQVVRGDSAAYFCASSPPPAAYGYTFGSGTRLTVV.

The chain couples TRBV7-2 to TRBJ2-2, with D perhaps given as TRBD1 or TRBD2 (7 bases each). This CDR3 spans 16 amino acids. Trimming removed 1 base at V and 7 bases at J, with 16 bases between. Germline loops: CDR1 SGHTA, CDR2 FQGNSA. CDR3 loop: CASSLETGRVSGELFF. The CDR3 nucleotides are TGTGCCAGCAGCTTAGAGACAGGGAGGGTTAGCGGGGAGCTGTTTTTT.

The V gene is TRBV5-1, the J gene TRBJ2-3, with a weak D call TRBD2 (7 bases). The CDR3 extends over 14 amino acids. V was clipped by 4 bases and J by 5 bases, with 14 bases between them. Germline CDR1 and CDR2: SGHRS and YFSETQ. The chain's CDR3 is CASSRKGGLDTQYF. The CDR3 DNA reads TGCGCCAGCAGCCGGAAGGGGGGGTTAGATACGCAGTATTTT.

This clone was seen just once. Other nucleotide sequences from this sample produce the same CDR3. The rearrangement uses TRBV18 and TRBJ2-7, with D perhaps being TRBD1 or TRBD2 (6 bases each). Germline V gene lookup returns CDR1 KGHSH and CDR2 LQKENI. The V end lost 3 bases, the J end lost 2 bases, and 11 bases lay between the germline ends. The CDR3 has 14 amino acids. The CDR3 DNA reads TGTGCCAGCTCACCGGGAAGGGGGGCCTACGAGCAGTACTTC. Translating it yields CASSPGRGAYEQYF.

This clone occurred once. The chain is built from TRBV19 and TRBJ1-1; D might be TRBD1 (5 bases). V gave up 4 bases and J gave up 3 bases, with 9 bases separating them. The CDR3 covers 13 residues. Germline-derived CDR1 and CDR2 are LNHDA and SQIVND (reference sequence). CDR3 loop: CASSRWGDTEAFF. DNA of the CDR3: TGTGCCAGTAGTAGGTGGGGGGACACTGAAGCTTTCTTT. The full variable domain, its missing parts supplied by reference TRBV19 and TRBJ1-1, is DGGITQSPKYLFRKEGQNVTLSCEQNLNHDAMYWYRQDPGQGLRLIYYSQIVNDFQKGDIAEGYSVSREKKESFPLTVTSAQKNPTAFYLCASSRWGDTEAFFGQGTRLTVV.

The CDR3 loop is CASRPGGWTDTQYF. The CDR3 DNA reads TGTGCCAGTAGACCAGGGGGGTGGACAGATACGCAGTATTTT. The rearrangement links TRBV19 to TRBJ2-3, with TRBD1 as a possible D gene (7 bases). V lost 6 bases to trimming and J lost 3 bases, with 13 bases between them. CDR1 is LNHDA, CDR2 SQIVND, per germline (reference sequence). This CDR3 comprises 14 residues. Full variable domain (remainder filled in from reference TRBV19 and TRBJ2-3): DGGITQSPKYLFRKEGQNVTLSCEQNLNHDAMYWYRQDPGQGLRLIYYSQIVNDFQKGDIAEGYSVSREKKESFPLTVTSAQKNPTAFYLCASRPGGWTDTQYFGPGTRLTVL.

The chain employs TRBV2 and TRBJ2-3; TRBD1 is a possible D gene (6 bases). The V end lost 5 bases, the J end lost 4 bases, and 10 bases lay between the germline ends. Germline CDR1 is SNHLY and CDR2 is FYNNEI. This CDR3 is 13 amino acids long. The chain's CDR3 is CASSSSGADTQYF. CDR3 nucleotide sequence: TGTGCCAGCAGTTCATCAGGGGCAGATACGCAGTATTTT. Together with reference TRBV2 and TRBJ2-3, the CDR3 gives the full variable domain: EPEVTQTPSHQVTQMGQEVILRCVPISNHLYFYWYRQILGQKVEFLVSFYNNEISEKSEIFDDQFSVERPDGSNFTLKIRSTKLEDSAMYFCASSSSGADTQYFGPGTRLTVL.

The DNA for the CDR3 is TGTGCCAGCAGCCCCTTAAGACGGACAGAAGGGAGCAATCAGCCCCAGCATTTT. Residues: CASSPLRRTEGSNQPQHF. This chain links TRBV7-2 with TRBJ1-5, with D possibly TRBD1 on 6 matching bases. The CDR3 totals 18 residues. CDR1 SGHTA and CDR2 FQGNSA come from the germline V gene. The V end was cut by 5 bases, the J end by 1 base, with 21 bases between.

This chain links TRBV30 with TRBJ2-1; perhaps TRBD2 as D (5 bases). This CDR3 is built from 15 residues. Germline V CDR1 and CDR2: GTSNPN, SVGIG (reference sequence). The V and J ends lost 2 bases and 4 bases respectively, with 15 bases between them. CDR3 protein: CAWSWVANTYNEQFF. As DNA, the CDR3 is TGTGCCTGGAGTTGGGTAGCGAATACATACAATGAGCAGTTCTTC.